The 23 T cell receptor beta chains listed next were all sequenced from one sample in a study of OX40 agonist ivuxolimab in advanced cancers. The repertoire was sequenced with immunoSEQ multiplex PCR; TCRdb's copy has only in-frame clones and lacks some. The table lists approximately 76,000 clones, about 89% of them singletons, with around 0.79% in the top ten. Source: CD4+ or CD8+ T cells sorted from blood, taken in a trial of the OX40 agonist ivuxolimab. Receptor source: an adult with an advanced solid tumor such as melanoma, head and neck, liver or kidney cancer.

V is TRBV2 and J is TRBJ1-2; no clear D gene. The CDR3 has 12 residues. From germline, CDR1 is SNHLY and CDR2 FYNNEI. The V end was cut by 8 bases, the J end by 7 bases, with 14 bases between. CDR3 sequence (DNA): TGTGCCAGCCGACTAGAGGATGGTGGCTACACCTTC. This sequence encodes CASRLEDGGYTF.

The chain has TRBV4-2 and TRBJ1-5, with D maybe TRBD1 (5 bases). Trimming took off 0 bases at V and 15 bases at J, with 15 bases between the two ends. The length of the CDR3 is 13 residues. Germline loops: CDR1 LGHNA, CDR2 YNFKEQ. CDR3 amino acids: CASSQEGREGLHF. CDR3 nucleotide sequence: TGTGCCAGCAGCCAAGAAGGCAGGGAAGGTTTGCATTTT.

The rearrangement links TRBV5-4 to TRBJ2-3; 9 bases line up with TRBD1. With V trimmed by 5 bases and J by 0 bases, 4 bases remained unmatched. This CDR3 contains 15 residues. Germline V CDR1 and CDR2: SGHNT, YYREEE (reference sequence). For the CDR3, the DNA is TGTGCCAGCAGTGGGGACAGGGTAAGCACAGATACGCAGTATTTT. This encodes CASSGDRVSTDTQYF.

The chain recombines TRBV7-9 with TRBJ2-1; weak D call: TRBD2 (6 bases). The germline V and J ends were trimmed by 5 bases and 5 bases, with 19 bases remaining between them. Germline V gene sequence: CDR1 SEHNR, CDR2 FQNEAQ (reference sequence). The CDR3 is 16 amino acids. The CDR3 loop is CASSPPWRAVHNEQFF. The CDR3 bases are TGTGCCAGCAGCCCTCCCTGGAGGGCCGTGCACAATGAGCAGTTCTTC. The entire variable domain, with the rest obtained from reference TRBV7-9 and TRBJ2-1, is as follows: DTGVSQNPRHKITKRGQNVTFRCDPISEHNRLYWYRQTLGQGPEFLTYFQNEAQLEKSRLLSDRFSAERPKGSFSTLEIQRTEQGDSAMYLCASSPPWRAVHNEQFFGPGTRLTVL.

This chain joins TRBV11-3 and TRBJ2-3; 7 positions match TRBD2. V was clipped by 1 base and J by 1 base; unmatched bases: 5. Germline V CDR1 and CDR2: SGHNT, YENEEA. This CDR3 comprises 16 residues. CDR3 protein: CASSLVAGSGTDTQYF. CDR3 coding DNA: TGTGCCAGCAGCTTAGTAGCGGGTAGCGGCACAGATACGCAGTATTTT.

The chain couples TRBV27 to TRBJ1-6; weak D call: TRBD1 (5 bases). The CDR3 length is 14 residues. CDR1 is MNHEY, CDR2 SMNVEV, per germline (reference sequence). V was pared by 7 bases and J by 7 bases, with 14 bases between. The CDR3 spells CASTVGRGNSPLHF. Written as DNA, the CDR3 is TGTGCCAGCACCGTGGGACGGGGAAATTCACCCCTCCACTTT.

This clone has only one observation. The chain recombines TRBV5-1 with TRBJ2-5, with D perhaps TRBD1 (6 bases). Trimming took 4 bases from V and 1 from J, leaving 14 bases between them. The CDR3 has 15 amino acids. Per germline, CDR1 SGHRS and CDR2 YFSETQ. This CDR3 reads CASSPLWDIQETQYF. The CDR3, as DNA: TGCGCCAGCAGCCCACTTTGGGACATCCAAGAGACCCAGTACTTC.

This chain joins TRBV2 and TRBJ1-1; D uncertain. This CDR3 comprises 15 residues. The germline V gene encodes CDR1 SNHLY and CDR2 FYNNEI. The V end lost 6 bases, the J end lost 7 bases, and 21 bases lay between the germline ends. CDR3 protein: CASRGVSTADLEAFF. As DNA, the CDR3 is TGTGCCAGCAGGGGCGTGTCGACGGCCGATCTTGAAGCTTTCTTT.

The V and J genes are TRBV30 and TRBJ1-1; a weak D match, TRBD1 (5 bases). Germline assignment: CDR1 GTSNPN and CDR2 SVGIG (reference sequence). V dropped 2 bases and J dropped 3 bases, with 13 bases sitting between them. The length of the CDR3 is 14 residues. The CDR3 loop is CAWSRGVGYTEAFF. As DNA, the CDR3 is TGTGCCTGGAGTCGAGGGGTGGGGTACACTGAAGCTTTCTTT.

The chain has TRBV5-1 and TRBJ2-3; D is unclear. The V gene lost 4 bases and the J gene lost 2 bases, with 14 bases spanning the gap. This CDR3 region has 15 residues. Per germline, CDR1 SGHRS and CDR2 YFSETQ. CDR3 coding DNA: TGCGCCAGCAGCCCAGTCGACGGAAACACAGATACGCAGTATTTT. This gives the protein CASSPVDGNTDTQYF.

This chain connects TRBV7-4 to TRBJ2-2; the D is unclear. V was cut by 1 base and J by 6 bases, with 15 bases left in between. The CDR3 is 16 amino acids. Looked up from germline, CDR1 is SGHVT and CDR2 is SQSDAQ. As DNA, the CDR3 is TGTGCCAGCAGCTTAGGGCCTACCTCTGGGCCCGGGGAGCTGTTTTTT. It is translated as CASSLGPTSGPGELFF.

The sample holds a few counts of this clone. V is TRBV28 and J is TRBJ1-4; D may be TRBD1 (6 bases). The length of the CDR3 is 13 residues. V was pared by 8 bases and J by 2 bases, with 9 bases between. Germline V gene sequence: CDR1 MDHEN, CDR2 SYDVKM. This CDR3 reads CASLGATNEKLFF. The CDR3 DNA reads TGTGCCAGCTTGGGGGCGACTAATGAAAAACTGTTTTTT.

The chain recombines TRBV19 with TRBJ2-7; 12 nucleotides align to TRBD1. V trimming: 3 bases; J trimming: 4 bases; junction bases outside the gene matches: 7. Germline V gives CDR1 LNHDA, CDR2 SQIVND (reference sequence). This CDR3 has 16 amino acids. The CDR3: CASSIAGTGGFYEQYF. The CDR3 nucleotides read TGTGCCAGTAGTATCGCCGGGACAGGGGGCTTTTACGAGCAGTACTTC.

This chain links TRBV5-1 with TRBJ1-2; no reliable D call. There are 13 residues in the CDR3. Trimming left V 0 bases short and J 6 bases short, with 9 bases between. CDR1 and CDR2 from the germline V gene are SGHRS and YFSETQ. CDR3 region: CASSLAGTDGYTF. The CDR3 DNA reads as TGCGCCAGCAGCTTGGCGGGCACCGATGGCTACACCTTC.

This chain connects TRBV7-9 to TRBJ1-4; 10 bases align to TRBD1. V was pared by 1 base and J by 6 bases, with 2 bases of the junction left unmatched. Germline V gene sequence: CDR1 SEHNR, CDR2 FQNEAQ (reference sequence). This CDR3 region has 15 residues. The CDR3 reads CASSLGQGADEKLFF. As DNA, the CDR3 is TGTGCCAGCAGCTTAGGACAGGGGGCAGATGAAAAACTGTTTTTT.

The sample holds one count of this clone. This CDR3 reads CASSSGRQGAGGELFF. The DNA for the CDR3 is TGTGCCAGCAGCTCGGGGAGGCAGGGGGCAGGAGGGGAGCTGTTTTTT. This sequence joins TRBV7-3 and TRBJ2-2, with TRBD1 matching over 8 bases. V was clipped by 4 bases and J by 8 bases; unmatched bases: 12. The CDR3 runs 16 residues. Germline CDR1 and CDR2: SGHTA and FQGTGA.

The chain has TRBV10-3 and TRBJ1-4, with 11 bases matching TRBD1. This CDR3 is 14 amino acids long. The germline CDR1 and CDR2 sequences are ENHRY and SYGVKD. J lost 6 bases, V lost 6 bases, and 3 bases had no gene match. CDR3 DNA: TGTGCCATCAGCCGGGACAGGGGGGATGAAAAACTGTTTTTT. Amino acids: CAISRDRGDEKLFF.

The CDR3 DNA reads as TGTGCCAGCAGCGTTCTCAGTGGGGTCGCTGGAAACACCATATATTTT. It specifies CASSVLSGVAGNTIYF. J is TRBJ1-3 and V is TRBV9; D unclear. CDR1 and CDR2 from the germline V gene are SGDLS and YYNGEE. CDR3 length equals 16 residues. V lost 2 bases and J lost 2, with 14 bases in between.

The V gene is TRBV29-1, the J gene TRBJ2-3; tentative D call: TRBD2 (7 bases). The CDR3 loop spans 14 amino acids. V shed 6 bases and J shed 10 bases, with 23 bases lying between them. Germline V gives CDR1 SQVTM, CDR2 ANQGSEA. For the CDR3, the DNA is TGCAGCGTCCGACAGGCGGGAGCTCACAGTGCGCAGTATTTT. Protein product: CSVRQAGAHSAQYF.

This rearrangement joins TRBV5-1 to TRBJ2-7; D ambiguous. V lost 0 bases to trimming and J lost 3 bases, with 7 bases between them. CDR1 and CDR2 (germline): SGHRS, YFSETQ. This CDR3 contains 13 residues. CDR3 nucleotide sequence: TGCGCCAGCAGCTTGGAGGGATACTACGAGCAGTACTTC. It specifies CASSLEGYYEQYF. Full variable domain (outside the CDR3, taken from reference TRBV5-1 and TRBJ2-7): KAGVTQTPRYLIKTRGQQVTLSCSPISGHRSVSWYQQTPGQGLQFLFEYFSETQRNKGNFPGRFSGRQFSNSRSEMNVSTLELGDSALYLCASSLEGYYEQYFGPGTRLTVT.

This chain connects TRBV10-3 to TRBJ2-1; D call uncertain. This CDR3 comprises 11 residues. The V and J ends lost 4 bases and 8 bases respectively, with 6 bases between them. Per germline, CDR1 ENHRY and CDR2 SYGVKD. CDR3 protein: CAISATDEQFF. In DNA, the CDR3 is TGTGCCATCAGTGCGACGGATGAGCAGTTCTTC.

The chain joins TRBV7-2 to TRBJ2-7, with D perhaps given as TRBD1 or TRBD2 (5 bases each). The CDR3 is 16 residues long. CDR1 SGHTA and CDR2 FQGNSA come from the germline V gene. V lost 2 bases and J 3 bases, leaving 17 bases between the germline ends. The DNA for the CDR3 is TGTGCCAGCAGCTTAAGGGGAGCCTTCGGAGACTACGAGCAGTACTTC. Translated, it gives CASSLRGAFGDYEQYF.

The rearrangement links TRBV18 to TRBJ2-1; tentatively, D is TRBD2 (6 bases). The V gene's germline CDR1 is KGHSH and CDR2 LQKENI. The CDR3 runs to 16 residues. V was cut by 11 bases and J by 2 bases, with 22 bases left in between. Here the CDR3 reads CAEGLSGRYPYNEQFF. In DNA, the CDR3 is TGTGCCGAGGGTCTATCGGGGAGGTACCCCTACAATGAGCAGTTCTTC. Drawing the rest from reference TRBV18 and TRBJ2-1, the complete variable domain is NAGVMQNPRHLVRRRGQEARLRCSPMKGHSHVYWYRQLPEEGLKFMVYLQKENIIDESGMPKERFSAEFPKEGPSILRIQQVVRGDSAAYFCAEGLSGRYPYNEQFFGPGTRLTVL.